The 11 T cell receptor beta chains listed next were all sequenced from one sample in a study of shared clonotypes between healthy human individuals. This table comes from immunoSEQ multiplex PCR, and its TCRdb copy is limited to in-frame clones, with some not included. The sample has approximately 500,000 clones; 90% to 97% are singletons. Sequencing was performed on naive CD4+ T cells sorted from blood. Subset denoted: CD45RA+ positively selected. The receptors were gathered from a woman younger than 45 in good health.

The chain couples TRBV29-1 to TRBJ2-5; D is unclear. The CDR3 length is 12 residues. CDR1 is SQVTM, CDR2 ANQGSEA, per germline. V was pared by 3 bases and J by 2 bases, with 7 bases between. This CDR3 reads CSVDAVQETQYF. CDR3 sequence (DNA): TGCAGCGTTGATGCGGTTCAAGAGACCCAGTACTTC.

The chain couples TRBV28 to TRBJ1-2; no firm D call. The CDR3 has 13 amino acids. Trimming took 2 bases from V and 1 from J, leaving 5 bases between them. The germline gives CDR1 MDHEN, CDR2 SYDVKM. CDR3 region: CASSLEGNYGYTF. DNA for the CDR3: TGTGCCAGCAGTTTAGAGGGTAACTATGGCTACACCTTC.

This chain links TRBV11-2 with TRBJ1-6; D ambiguous. The CDR3 totals 14 residues. Per germline, CDR1 SGHAT and CDR2 FQNNGV. V was cut by 4 bases and J by 7 bases, with 11 bases left in between. For the CDR3, the DNA is TGTGCCAGCAGCTCGGACGGACTCAATTCACCCCTCCACTTT. It yields the protein CASSSDGLNSPLHF. Full variable domain (rest looked up from reference TRBV11-2 and TRBJ1-6): EAGVAQSPRYKIIEKRQSVAFWCNPISGHATLYWYQQILGQGPKLLIQFQNNGVVDDSQLPKDRFSAERLKGVDSTLKIQPAKLEDSAVYLCASSSDGLNSPLHFGNGTRLTVT.

The chain uses TRBV7-2 and TRBJ2-5; 12 bases are shared with TRBD2. J was trimmed by 7 bases and V by 5 bases; bases with no gene match: 8. Germline loops: CDR1 SGHTA, CDR2 FQGNSA. The CDR3 consists of 15 residues. CDR3 coding DNA: TGTGCCAGCAGCCTGACTAGCGGGAGAAGTGGGACCCAGTACTTC. It specifies CASSLTSGRSGTQYF. The variable domain in full, completed from reference TRBV7-2 and TRBJ2-5, reads GAGVSQSPSNKVTEKGKDVELRCDPISGHTALYWYRQSLGQGLEFLIYFQGNSAPDKSGLPSDRFSAERTGGSVSTLTIQRTQQEDSAVYLCASSLTSGRSGTQYFGPGTRLLVL.

The chain has TRBV10-1 and TRBJ1-4; D might be TRBD1 (6 bases). Germline V lookup: CDR1 WNHNN, CDR2 SYGVQD (reference sequence). The CDR3 totals 14 residues. Trimming stripped 2 bases from V and 5 bases from J, with 9 bases between. Here the CDR3 reads CASSEGGGNEKLFF. The CDR3 coding sequence is TGCGCCAGCAGTGAGGGGGGGGGCAATGAAAAACTGTTTTTT.

The rearrangement joins TRBV28 to TRBJ2-3, with D uncertain. In germline, CDR1 is MDHEN, CDR2 SYDVKM. This CDR3 is 12 amino acids long. Trimming took off 6 bases at V and 1 base at J, with 5 bases between the two ends. Here the CDR3 reads CASSRRTDTQYF. As DNA, the CDR3 is TGTGCCAGCAGCAGACGCACAGATACGCAGTATTTT.

The chain couples TRBV28 to TRBJ2-7; 10 bases are shared with TRBD1. CDR3 length: 14 amino acids. Germline loops: CDR1 MDHEN, CDR2 SYDVKM. Unmatched junction bases numbered 3, after V lost 5 bases and J lost 2 bases. As DNA, the CDR3 is TGTGCCAGCAGTACCGGGACAGGGGCCTACGAGCAGTACTTC. Protein: CASSTGTGAYEQYF.

The chain recombines TRBV13 with TRBJ2-5; TRBD2 matches 8 bases. The J call is in doubt because the DNA end fits TRBJ2-7 better. Germline assignment: CDR1 PRHDT and CDR2 FYEKMQ (reference sequence). This CDR3 region has 15 residues. CDR3 loop: CASRPIGRGKNEQYF. The CDR3 DNA sequence: TGTGCCAGCAGACCAATCGGGAGGGGCAAGAACGAGCAGTACTTC.

As for this clone: The junction departs from the called germline gene at one end, perhaps through a read error. This chain joins TRBV10-3 and TRBJ2-1, with 8 bases that match TRBD1. The CDR3 consists of 12 residues. The germline V gene encodes CDR1 ENHRY and CDR2 SYGVKD. CDR3 coding DNA: TGTGCCATCAGCAAGGACAGGGCCCCCACGCTCTTC. Translating it yields CAISKDRAPTLF.

The rearrangement links TRBV6-1 to TRBJ1-2; 9 bases align to TRBD1. Germline CDR1 reads MNHNS; CDR2 reads SASEGT. V was pared by 7 bases and J by 3 bases, with 9 bases of the junction left unmatched. The CDR3 is made up of 15 amino acids. The CDR3 DNA reads TGTGCCAGCATCTCCCTTACAGGGGGCGACTATGGCTACACCTTC. Translated, it gives CASISLTGGDYGYTF.

In DNA, the CDR3 is TGTGCCAGCAGCCAAGATTATGGACAGTACTATGGCTACACCTTC. This encodes CASSQDYGQYYGYTF. V is TRBV4-2 and J is TRBJ1-2; the D gene is possibly TRBD1 (6 bases). V was trimmed by 0 bases and J by 3 bases, leaving 11 bases between them. CDR3 size: 15 residues. CDR1 and CDR2 from the germline V gene are LGHNA and YNFKEQ.